The 26 T cell receptor beta chains listed next were all sequenced from one sample in a study of blood T cell repertoires in COVID-19 (dated by TCRdb to the early 2020s). Library generation was performed with the immunoSEQ multiplex PCR assay. TCRdb's version of the immuneACCESS table is confined to in-frame rearrangements and falls short of the full clone set. An unresolved V gene accounts for under half of the shortfall where checked; the remainder is of unknown origin. The table for this sample lists fewer than 400,000 clones; about 85% of them were counted only once. Jointly, the top ten make up roughly 3.9% of the sample. The sequencing sample was made of peripheral blood. The receptors come from a woman in her late teens or twenties with acute or convalescent COVID-19.

This clone showed up just once. This chain connects TRBV19 to TRBJ1-1; the match to TRBD1 covers 9 bases. The CDR3 contains 16 residues. Germline loops: CDR1 LNHDA, CDR2 SQIVND (reference sequence). With 5 bases clipped from V and 6 bases from J, the junction kept 13 bases outside the gene matches. The DNA of the CDR3 is TGTGCCAGTAGTCCGGGGAAGGACAGGGGTTCCCCTGAAGCTTTCTTT. Translation: CASSPGKDRGSPEAFF.

The genes are TRBV6-5 and TRBJ1-5; TRBD1 aligns across 8 bases. Germline CDR1 is MNHEY and CDR2 is SVGAGI. The length of the CDR3 is 15 residues. V was pared by 11 bases and J by 0 bases, with 9 bases of the junction left unmatched. The CDR3 DNA reads as TGTGCCTCGACAGGGGATCAGTATAGCAATCAGCCCCAGCATTTT. This translates into CASTGDQYSNQPQHF.

This clone has only a few counts. This chain joins TRBV5-1 and TRBJ1-2; TRBD1 is a possible D gene (5 bases). This CDR3 has 14 residues. The germline V and J ends were trimmed by 0 bases and 3 bases, with 9 bases remaining between them. Looked up from germline, CDR1 is SGHRS and CDR2 is YFSETQ. CDR3 in DNA: TGCGCCAGCAGCTTGGCCACGGGGGACTATGGCTACACCTTC. The encoded protein is CASSLATGDYGYTF.

This rearrangement joins TRBV5-4 to TRBJ2-1; 14 bases match TRBD2. The CDR3 is 16 amino acids. Germline V gene sequence: CDR1 SGHNT, CDR2 YYREEE (reference sequence). J lost 5 bases, V lost 3 bases, and 4 bases had no gene match. CDR3 protein: CASSSPGLAGDNEQFF. CDR3 DNA sequence: TGTGCCAGCAGCTCGCCGGGACTAGCGGGAGACAATGAGCAGTTCTTC.

The V gene is TRBV2, the J gene TRBJ2-7; 7 nucleotides agree with TRBD2. CDR3 length: 14 residues. Germline V lookup: CDR1 SNHLY, CDR2 FYNNEI. Losses at the gene ends were 5 bases for V and 0 bases for J; bases not matched to a gene: 4. This chain's CDR3 is CASSRTRSSYEQYF. The CDR3, as DNA: TGTGCCAGCAGTCGGACTAGGAGCTCCTACGAGCAGTACTTC.

This clone has more than one count but fewer than ten. The chain joins TRBV27 to TRBJ2-7, with D possibly matching TRBD2 (5 bases). The CDR3 sequence is 16 residues long. Looked up from germline, CDR1 is MNHEY and CDR2 is SMNVEV (reference sequence). V was trimmed by 3 bases and J by 0 bases, leaving 15 bases between them. The CDR3 coding sequence is TGTGCCAGCAGTTTGGACGGGAAGGGAATCTCCTACGAGCAGTACTTC. Protein sequence: CASSLDGKGISYEQYF.

The chain combines TRBV6-5 with TRBJ2-1, with 11 positions matching TRBD2. CDR1 is MNHEY and CDR2 is SVGAGI in the germline V gene. This CDR3 has 15 amino acids. The J segment lost 8 bases and the V segment lost 6 bases, leaving 9 bases of the junction unmatched. In DNA form, the CDR3 reads TGTGCCAGCAGCCACCTAGCGGGAGGAGGGGATGAGCAGTTCTTC. It translates to CASSHLAGGGDEQFF.

The CDR3 region is CASSSGQGGTDTQYF. Written as DNA, the CDR3 is TGTGCCAGCAGCTCGGGACAGGGAGGGACAGATACGCAGTATTTT. The chain employs TRBV7-9 and TRBJ2-3; 9 nucleotides match TRBD1. J lost 3 bases, V lost 4 bases, and 5 bases had no gene match. CDR1 is SEHNR, CDR2 FQNEAQ, per germline (reference sequence). The CDR3 is 15 amino acids.

The chain combines TRBV27 with TRBJ1-2; TRBD1 is a possible D gene (5 bases). CDR3 size: 15 residues. Germline V gene sequence: CDR1 MNHEY, CDR2 SMNVEV (reference sequence). Between the trimmed V and J ends, which lost 7 bases and 7 bases, there was a span of 22 bases. The chain's CDR3 is CASTAKLLGAGGYTF. The CDR3 DNA sequence: TGTGCCAGCACTGCTAAACTTTTAGGGGCAGGTGGCTACACCTTC.

The rearrangement joins TRBV28 to TRBJ1-2; 7 positions match TRBD1. V trimming: 6 bases; J trimming: 4 bases; junction bases outside the gene matches: 5. CDR1 and CDR2 from the germline V gene are MDHEN and SYDVKM. This CDR3 comprises 13 residues. For the CDR3, the DNA is TGTGCCAGCAGCACCGGGACAGCCTATGGCTACACCTTC. The encoded protein is CASSTGTAYGYTF.

The J gene is TRBJ2-7, the V gene TRBV28, with TRBD2 as a possible D gene (6 bases). This CDR3 contains 15 residues. V lost 6 bases and J lost 0, with 15 bases in between. In germline, CDR1 is MDHEN, CDR2 SYDVKM. The CDR3 sequence is CASRALGEASYEQYF. The CDR3 bases are TGTGCCAGCAGGGCCTTAGGGGAGGCCTCCTACGAGCAGTACTTC.

The chain carries TRBV2 and TRBJ2-1; 11 nucleotides agree with TRBD2. The CDR3 has 18 amino acids. The trim removed 1 base at V and 4 bases at J, leaving 9 bases unmatched. Per the germline V gene, CDR1 is SNHLY and CDR2 is FYNNEI. The DNA of the CDR3 is TGTGCCAGCAGTGAAGTGATAGCGGGAGGGCAATATTACAATGAGCAGTTCTTC. This encodes CASSEVIAGGQYYNEQFF.

The rearrangement links TRBV19 to TRBJ1-5, with no clear D. Germline loops: CDR1 LNHDA, CDR2 SQIVND (reference sequence). The CDR3 covers 15 residues. Trimming removed 6 bases at V and 1 base at J, with 13 bases between. DNA of the CDR3: TGTGCCAGTAGACGATTCGTAGAAAGCAATCAGCCCCAGCATTTT. The encoded protein is CASRRFVESNQPQHF. The variable domain in full, with the rest retrieved from reference TRBV19 and TRBJ1-5, is DGGITQSPKYLFRKEGQNVTLSCEQNLNHDAMYWYRQDPGQGLRLIYYSQIVNDFQKGDIAEGYSVSREKKESFPLTVTSAQKNPTAFYLCASRRFVESNQPQHFGDGTRLSIL.

This sequence joins TRBV14 and TRBJ2-5; weak D call: TRBD1 (5 bases). The CDR3 is 13 residues long. The V end lost 2 bases, the J end lost 10 bases, and 14 bases lay between the germline ends. Germline V gene data show CDR1 as SGHDN and CDR2 as FVKESK. The CDR3 sequence: CASSQQGLSDQYF. The CDR3, as DNA: TGTGCCAGCAGCCAACAGGGCCTCAGCGACCAGTACTTC.

The chain recombines TRBV19 with TRBJ2-1, with 9 bases fitting TRBD1. CDR1 and CDR2 (germline): LNHDA, SQIVND (reference sequence). This CDR3 contains 15 residues. Unmatched junction bases numbered 12, after V lost 5 bases and J lost 10 bases. CDR3: CASSAAGQGTREQFF. The DNA of the CDR3 is TGTGCCAGTAGTGCCGCGGGACAGGGTACCCGCGAGCAGTTCTTC.

This chain links TRBV15 with TRBJ1-1, with D possibly matching TRBD1 (6 bases). V was shortened by 7 bases and J by 0 bases, with 12 bases between the two germline ends. Germline V gene lookup returns CDR1 LNHNV and CDR2 YYDKDF (reference sequence). This CDR3 contains 14 residues. The CDR3 is CATTPGHMNTEAFF. CDR3 coding DNA: TGTGCCACCACCCCGGGACACATGAACACTGAAGCTTTCTTT.

CDR3 protein: CASSMNGKGTQYF. CDR3 nucleotide sequence: TGTGCCAGTAGTATGAACGGGAAGGGAACCCAGTACTTC. V and J are TRBV19 and TRBJ2-5, with a tentative D call TRBD2 (5 bases). The germline V and J ends were trimmed by 3 bases and 8 bases, with 13 bases remaining between them. Germline-derived CDR1 and CDR2 are LNHDA and SQIVND (reference sequence). The CDR3 contains 13 residues. The full variable domain, completed using reference TRBV19 and TRBJ2-5, is DGGITQSPKYLFRKEGQNVTLSCEQNLNHDAMYWYRQDPGQGLRLIYYSQIVNDFQKGDIAEGYSVSREKKESFPLTVTSAQKNPTAFYLCASSMNGKGTQYFGPGTRLLVL.

This clone has a handful of counts. V and J are TRBV7-2 and TRBJ1-1; D call uncertain. Germline V gives CDR1 SGHTA, CDR2 FQGNSA. V lost 0 bases, J lost 3 bases, and 5 bases lay in between. This CDR3 has 13 residues. CDR3 sequence: CASSLAGYTEAFF. The CDR3 coding sequence is TGTGCCAGCAGCTTAGCCGGTTACACTGAAGCTTTCTTT.

The genes are TRBV29-1 and TRBJ1-2; possibly TRBD1 for D (6 bases). The CDR3 is 13 residues long. Trimming stripped 5 bases from V and 3 bases from J, with 13 bases between. CDR1 is SQVTM and CDR2 is ANQGSEA in the germline V gene. This CDR3 reads CSVRPDSHYGYTF. The CDR3 bases are TGCAGCGTTCGACCGGACAGCCACTATGGCTACACCTTC.

V and J are TRBV30 and TRBJ2-1, with D possibly TRBD1 on 5 matching bases. Germline V gene sequence: CDR1 GTSNPN, CDR2 SVGIG (reference sequence). V lost 0 bases to trimming and J lost 7 bases, with 13 bases between them. The CDR3 loop spans 14 amino acids. CDR3 nucleotides: TGTGCCTGGAGTGTACAGGCGACGTCTAATGAGCAGTTCTTC. Its protein is CAWSVQATSNEQFF.

The chain has TRBV2 and TRBJ2-7; 8 nucleotides match TRBD2. This CDR3 contains 13 residues. V was clipped by 5 bases and J by 4 bases; unmatched bases: 4. Germline V lookup: CDR1 SNHLY, CDR2 FYNNEI. CDR3 in amino acids: CASSRGGQYEQYF. CDR3 sequence (DNA): TGTGCCAGCAGTCGGGGGGGTCAGTACGAGCAGTACTTC. Looking up the rest from reference TRBV2 and TRBJ2-7 gives the full variable domain: EPEVTQTPSHQVTQMGQEVILRCVPISNHLYFYWYRQILGQKVEFLVSFYNNEISEKSEIFDDQFSVERPDGSNFTLKIRSTKLEDSAMYFCASSRGGQYEQYFGPGTRLTVT.

The chain joins TRBV2 to TRBJ2-5; a possible D gene is TRBD1 (6 bases). The CDR3 sequence is 13 residues long. The V gene's germline CDR1 is SNHLY and CDR2 FYNNEI. Trimming cost V 7 bases and J 1 base, with 10 bases left between them. The CDR3 sequence: CASTRQVQETQYF. Written as DNA, the CDR3 is TGTGCCAGCACCAGACAGGTCCAAGAGACCCAGTACTTC. Variable domain in full (rest from reference TRBV2 and TRBJ2-5): EPEVTQTPSHQVTQMGQEVILRCVPISNHLYFYWYRQILGQKVEFLVSFYNNEISEKSEIFDDQFSVERPDGSNFTLKIRSTKLEDSAMYFCASTRQVQETQYFGPGTRLLVL.

The chain combines TRBV7-9 with TRBJ2-3, with 13 bases identical to TRBD2. Trimming cost V 4 bases and J 2 bases; bases outside gene matches: 3. Germline assignment: CDR1 SEHNR and CDR2 FQNEAQ (reference sequence). The CDR3 length is 16 residues. This chain's CDR3 is CASSSGLAGITDTQYF. In nucleotides, the CDR3 is TGTGCCAGCAGCTCGGGACTAGCGGGGATCACAGATACGCAGTATTTT.

This CDR3 is CASSIPNTEAFF. In DNA form, the CDR3 reads TGTGCCAGTAGTATCCCTAACACTGAAGCTTTCTTT. This chain links TRBV19 with TRBJ1-1; no firm D call. The CDR3 consists of 12 residues. V was shortened by 3 bases and J by 2 bases, with 4 bases between the two germline ends. CDR1 is LNHDA, CDR2 SQIVND, per germline (reference sequence).

The genes are TRBV7-3 and TRBJ1-1; D is unresolved. The V end was cut by 2 bases, the J end by 3 bases, with 10 bases between. In germline, CDR1 is SGHTA, CDR2 FQGTGA. The CDR3 length is 14 residues. The CDR3 sequence is CASSLLPRDTEAFF. Written as DNA, the CDR3 is TGTGCCAGCAGCTTATTGCCGAGGGACACTGAAGCTTTCTTT.

This rearrangement joins TRBV7-8 to TRBJ1-3, with D maybe TRBD1 (6 bases). Germline values: CDR1 SGHVS, CDR2 FQNEAQ. The ends were cut back, 5 bases at V and 0 bases at J, with 20 bases in the middle. This CDR3 comprises 18 residues. The CDR3 DNA reads as TGTGCCAGCAGCCCTTCCGGGGGGGCAGGGAGCTCTGGAAACACCATATATTTT. Translation gives CASSPSGGAGSSGNTIYF. Full variable domain (remainder filled in from reference TRBV7-8 and TRBJ1-3): GAGVSQSPRYKVAKRGQDVALRCDPISGHVSLFWYQQALGQGPEFLTYFQNEAQLDKSGLPSDRFFAERPEGSVSTLKIQRTQQEDSAVYLCASSPSGGAGSSGNTIYFGEGSWLTVV.